This TCR beta chain was documented in a study of T cells after yellow fever vaccination. Background on the study: Using CD3, CD45RA, CCR7 and CD95, the EM, EMRA, CM and Tscm memory subsets were sorted. For low cell numbers, libraries were made with SMART-Seq v4 Ultra Low Input. General study findings and limits: Among sorted memory subsets on day 0, almost all vaccine-responding clonotypes fell below detection.

Making TCR cDNA involved 5'RACE template switching, which added UMIs and a universal primer site. TCRdb redid the calling of the 5' RACE reads with MiXCR, one entry per CDR3 protein. The sample carries over 10,000 distinct CDR3 sequences, roughly 5.8% recorded once. This clonotype has a count of ten or more. V was trimmed by 2 bases and J by 5 bases, leaving 15 bases between them. CDR1 is SGHTA and CDR2 is FQGNSA in the germline V gene. The CDR3 spans 15 residues. The receptor comes from a man aged 25 to 40 who received the YFV17D yellow fever vaccine. This sample comprised PBMCs, either bulk or a sorted T-cell subset (CD4+, CD8+, memory, or dextramer-sorted; not recorded which), obtained on the day of the yellow fever booster vaccination. This rearrangement joins TRBV7-2 to TRBJ1-1; the D gene is possibly TRBD1 (5 bases). The CDR3 coding sequence is TGTGCCAGCAGCTTATTAGGGATGGGGGGTACTGAAGCTTTCTTT. Amino acid sequence: CASSLLGMGGTEAFF. Using reference TRBV7-2 and TRBJ1-1 for the parts outside the CDR3, the full variable domain is GAGVSQSPSNKVTEKGKDVELRCDPISGHTALYWYRQSLGQGLEFLIYFQGNSAPDKSGLPSDRFSAERTGGSVSTLTIQRTQQEDSAVYLCASSLLGMGGTEAFFGQGTRLTVV.